This TCR beta chain was sequenced for a study of shared clonotypes between healthy human individuals. This clone was recorded a few times. Trimming took off 0 bases at V and 7 bases at J, with 12 bases between the two ends. CDR1 GTSNPN and CDR2 SVGIG come from the germline V gene (reference sequence). The CDR3 is 14 amino acids. Sequencing was performed with immunoSEQ multiplex PCR; in TCRdb, only in-frame clones are kept and a portion is missing. The table has approximately 470,000 clones, more than 75% seen once; the top ten hold about 11%. Specimen: PBMCs. This clonotype was sampled from a woman between 35 and 50 years old in good health. Some clones in this sample may be carry-over from other donors' samples. V usage is TRBV30 and J usage is TRBJ1-4; the D gene is possibly TRBD1 (5 bases). The CDR3 is CAWSVGTLGEKLFF. In nucleotides, the CDR3 is TGTGCCTGGAGTGTAGGGACGTTGGGTGAAAAACTGTTTTTT.